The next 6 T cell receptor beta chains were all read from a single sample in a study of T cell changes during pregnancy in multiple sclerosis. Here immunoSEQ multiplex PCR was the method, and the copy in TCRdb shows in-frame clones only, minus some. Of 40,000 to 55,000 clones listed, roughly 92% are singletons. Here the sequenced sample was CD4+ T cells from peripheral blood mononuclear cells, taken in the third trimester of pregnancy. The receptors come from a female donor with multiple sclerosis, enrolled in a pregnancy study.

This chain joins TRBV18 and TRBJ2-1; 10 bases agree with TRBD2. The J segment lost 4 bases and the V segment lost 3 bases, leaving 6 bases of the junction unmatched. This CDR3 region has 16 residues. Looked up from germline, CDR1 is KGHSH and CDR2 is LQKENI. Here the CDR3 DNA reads TGTGCCAGCTCACCTTCAACTAGCGGGGCATACAATGAGCAGTTCTTC. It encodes CASSPSTSGAYNEQFF. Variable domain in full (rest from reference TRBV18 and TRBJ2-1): NAGVMQNPRHLVRRRGQEARLRCSPMKGHSHVYWYRQLPEEGLKFMVYLQKENIIDESGMPKERFSAEFPKEGPSILRIQQVVRGDSAAYFCASSPSTSGAYNEQFFGPGTRLTVL.

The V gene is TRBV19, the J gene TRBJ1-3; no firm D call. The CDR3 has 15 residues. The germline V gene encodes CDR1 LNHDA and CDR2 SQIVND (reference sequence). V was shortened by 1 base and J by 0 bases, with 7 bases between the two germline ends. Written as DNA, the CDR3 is TGTGCCAGTAGTATAGGGGCAGCCTCTGGAAACACCATATATTTT. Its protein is CASSIGAASGNTIYF.

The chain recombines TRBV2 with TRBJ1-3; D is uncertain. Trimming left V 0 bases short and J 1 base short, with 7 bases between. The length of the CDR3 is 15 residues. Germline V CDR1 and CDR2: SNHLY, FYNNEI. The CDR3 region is CASSEARSSGNTIYF. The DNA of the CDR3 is TGTGCCAGCAGTGAAGCGAGGTCATCTGGAAACACCATATATTTT. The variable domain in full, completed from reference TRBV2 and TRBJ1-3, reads EPEVTQTPSHQVTQMGQEVILRCVPISNHLYFYWYRQILGQKVEFLVSFYNNEISEKSEIFDDQFSVERPDGSNFTLKIRSTKLEDSAMYFCASSEARSSGNTIYFGEGSWLTVV.

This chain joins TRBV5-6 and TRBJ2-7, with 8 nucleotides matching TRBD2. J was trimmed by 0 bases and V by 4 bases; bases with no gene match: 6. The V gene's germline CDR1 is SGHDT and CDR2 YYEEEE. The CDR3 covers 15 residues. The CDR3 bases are TGTGCCAGCAGCCATAGCGGGGTGCGCTCCTACGAGCAGTACTTC. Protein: CASSHSGVRSYEQYF.

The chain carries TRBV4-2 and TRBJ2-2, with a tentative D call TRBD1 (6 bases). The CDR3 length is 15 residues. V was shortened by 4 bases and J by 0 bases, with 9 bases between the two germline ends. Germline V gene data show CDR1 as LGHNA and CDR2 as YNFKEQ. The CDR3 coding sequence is TGTGCCAGCAGCCGGACAGCTACGAACACCGGGGAGCTGTTTTTT. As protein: CASSRTATNTGELFF.

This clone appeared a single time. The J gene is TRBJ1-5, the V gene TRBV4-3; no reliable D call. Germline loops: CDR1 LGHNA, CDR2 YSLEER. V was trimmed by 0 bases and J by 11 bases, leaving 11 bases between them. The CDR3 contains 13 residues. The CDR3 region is CASSQDTVGSQHF. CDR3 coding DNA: TGCGCCAGCAGCCAAGACACGGTCGGGTCCCAGCATTTT.